The next 2 T cell receptor beta chains were all read from a single sample in a study of T cell responses to AZD1222 COVID-19 vaccine. TCRdb keeps only in-frame clones here, not all; method: immunoSEQ multiplex PCR. This table has 100,000 or so clones, roughly 89% appearing once. The source was peripheral blood, collected 28 days after the second AZD1222 dose. These receptors originate from an adult who received the AZD1222 COVID-19 vaccine.

The chain combines TRBV18 with TRBJ2-1, with 7 bases identical to TRBD2. Germline values: CDR1 KGHSH, CDR2 LQKENI. The junction had 9 bases not matched to a gene; V was cut back by 0 bases and J by 7 bases. This CDR3 spans 16 amino acids. The CDR3 bases are TGTGCCAGCTCACCACCGGGGCTAGCGGAGCCTAATGAGCAGTTCTTC. Translating gives CASSPPGLAEPNEQFF.

This sequence joins TRBV7-2 and TRBJ2-7, with a tentative D call TRBD2 (6 bases). CDR1 is SGHTA, CDR2 FQGNSA, per germline. The CDR3 consists of 17 residues. V lost 5 bases to trimming and J lost 0 bases, with 20 bases between them. In DNA, the CDR3 is TGTGCCAGCAGCCCCCGGATCGGGGCGGGAACCTCCTACGAGCAGTACTTC. Its protein product is CASSPRIGAGTSYEQYF.